This entry lists 9 T cell receptor beta chains sequenced from one sample in a study of control samples from healthy donors and cancer patients. Using immunoSEQ multiplex PCR, the repertoire was profiled, and TCRdb retains in-frame clones only, with some absent. In the table there are about 48,000 clones, over 90% of which are singletons. The specimen sequenced was PBMCs. The receptors were sampled from a woman aged 45-65 years with head and neck cancer.

The J gene is TRBJ1-2, the V gene TRBV7-9, with 11 bases matching TRBD1. CDR1 SEHNR and CDR2 FQNEAQ come from the germline V gene (reference sequence). The CDR3 loop spans 15 amino acids. With V trimmed by 5 bases and J by 3 bases, 5 bases remained unmatched. Written as DNA, the CDR3 is TGTGCCAGCAGCCCCCCGGGACAGGGGGACTATGGCTACACCTTC. It encodes CASSPPGQGDYGYTF.

The chain combines TRBV5-4 with TRBJ1-1; D not resolved. The V gene's germline CDR1 is SGHNT and CDR2 YYREEE (reference sequence). V was cut by 2 bases and J by 4 bases, with 9 bases left in between. The CDR3 runs 13 residues. The CDR3 loop reads CASSFDRFTEAFF. The CDR3 coding sequence is TGTGCCAGCAGCTTTGATAGGTTCACTGAAGCTTTCTTT.

The genes are TRBV7-2 and TRBJ2-3, with no clear D. Germline V gene lookup returns CDR1 SGHTA and CDR2 FQGNSA. This CDR3 has 14 residues. Deletions cut 3 bases from V and 9 bases from J, with 16 bases between. Here the CDR3 DNA reads TGTGCCAGCAGCTTTTACGGGTCTCCGGGCACGCAGTATTTT. This encodes CASSFYGSPGTQYF.

The chain couples TRBV7-2 to TRBJ1-1; TRBD1 agrees at 8 bases. The trim removed 3 bases at V and 6 bases at J, leaving 9 bases unmatched. The CDR3 spans 15 residues. CDR1 is SGHTA and CDR2 is FQGNSA in the germline V gene. The CDR3 spells CASSLVTGAGAEAFF. The DNA of the CDR3 is TGTGCCAGCAGCTTGGTGACAGGGGCCGGGGCTGAAGCTTTCTTT.

This chain links TRBV28 with TRBJ2-7, with D unclear. The CDR3 has 10 amino acids. V was cut by 2 bases and J by 5 bases, with 1 base left in between. Germline CDR1 MDHEN, CDR2 SYDVKM. The CDR3 here is CASSLHEQYF. As DNA, the CDR3 is TGTGCCAGCAGTTTACACGAGCAGTACTTC.

The V call is TRBV28, the J call TRBJ1-4; 10 bases line up with TRBD1. The CDR3 covers 14 residues. CDR1 is MDHEN, CDR2 SYDVKM, per germline. V lost 5 bases, J lost 9 bases, and 6 bases stayed unmatched. CDR3 residues: CASSPRTGGQKLFF. The CDR3 region has the DNA TGTGCCAGCAGTCCCAGGACAGGGGGGCAAAAACTGTTTTTT. Complete variable domain (other parts from reference TRBV28 and TRBJ1-4): DVKVTQSSRYLVKRTGEKVFLECVQDMDHENMFWYRQDPGLGLRLIYFSYDVKMKEKGDIPEGYSVSREKKERFSLILESASTNQTSMYLCASSPRTGGQKLFFGSGTQLSVL.

This clone was counted once. The genes are TRBV28 and TRBJ1-1, with a possible D match to TRBD1 (6 bases). CDR1 and CDR2 (germline): MDHEN, SYDVKM. V gave up 6 bases and J gave up 6 bases, with 14 bases separating them. There are 13 residues in the CDR3. CDR3 in DNA: TGTGCCAGCAGCTCAGGGGTTGTCGCTGAAGCTTTCTTT. This codes for CASSSGVVAEAFF.

The rearrangement links TRBV2 to TRBJ1-1, with TRBD1 as a possible D gene (6 bases). This CDR3 is 15 amino acids long. Looked up from germline, CDR1 is SNHLY and CDR2 is FYNNEI. Between the trimmed V and J ends, which lost 6 bases and 2 bases, there was a span of 16 bases. The CDR3 sequence is CASSFTRGVNTEAFF. DNA for the CDR3: TGTGCCAGCAGCTTCACGAGGGGGGTAAACACTGAAGCTTTCTTT.

The chain joins TRBV7-2 to TRBJ2-2; perhaps TRBD1 as D (6 bases). V was pared by 6 bases and J by 3 bases, with 17 bases between. This CDR3 contains 16 residues. CDR1 and CDR2 from the germline V gene are SGHTA and FQGNSA. In nucleotides, the CDR3 is TGTGCCAGCAGTCCTACAGGGCTCGGCGACACCGGGGAGCTGTTTTTT. Translation gives CASSPTGLGDTGELFF.